The 16 T cell receptor beta chains below were found in one sample sequenced in a study of T cell responses to AZD1222 COVID-19 vaccine. Sequencing used immunoSEQ multiplex PCR; TCRdb keeps in-frame clones, though not all of them. The sample shows over 100,000 clones, roughly 88% of them seen only once. The sample was peripheral blood, taken on day 0 of AZD1222 vaccination. These receptors were taken from an adult in good health.

The chain carries TRBV6-5 and TRBJ1-1; 7 bases line up with TRBD1. The CDR3 extends over 15 amino acids. V was pared by 9 bases and J by 0 bases, with 10 bases of the junction left unmatched. CDR1 MNHEY and CDR2 SVGAGI come from the germline V gene. CDR3 protein: CASWPGGGMNTEAFF. As DNA, the CDR3 is TGTGCCAGTTGGCCAGGGGGTGGAATGAACACTGAAGCTTTCTTT.

CDR3 coding DNA: TGTGCCAGCGAGGGGACAGGGGTTACCCACTATGGCTACACCTTC. As protein: CASEGTGVTHYGYTF. This chain links TRBV25-1 with TRBJ1-2; 10 bases are a match to TRBD1. Trimming removed 8 bases from V and 3 bases from J; junction bases left unmatched: 9. Looked up from germline, CDR1 is MGHDK and CDR2 is SYGVNS. The CDR3 sequence is 15 residues long.

This clone was seen only a few times. The same CDR3 is also encoded by other DNA sequences in this sample. The CDR3 coding sequence is TGTGCCAGCAGTCTCAACTACGAGCAGTACTTC. This sequence encodes CASSLNYEQYF. This rearrangement joins TRBV6-2 or TRBV6-3 to TRBJ2-7; the D is unclear. This CDR3 is built from 11 residues. V lost 5 bases and J 3 bases, leaving 5 bases between the germline ends. Germline assignment: CDR1 MNHEY and CDR2 SVGEGT.

This clone appeared a single time. The chain joins TRBV7-2 to TRBJ1-2, with TRBD1 identical over 9 bases. Germline V gene data show CDR1 as SGHTA and CDR2 as FQGNSA. J was trimmed by 2 bases and V by 2 bases; bases with no gene match: 9. The CDR3 spans 17 residues. The CDR3 coding sequence is TGTGCCAGCAGCTTATCGGGACAGGGCGGAACCAACTATGGCTACACCTTC. Translation: CASSLSGQGGTNYGYTF.

The chain uses TRBV11-2 and TRBJ1-6; tentatively, D is TRBD1 (6 bases). Germline values: CDR1 SGHAT, CDR2 FQNNGV. CDR3 length equals 15 residues. V lost 0 bases and J 14 bases, leaving 17 bases between the germline ends. The CDR3 loop reads CASSLDRGGVSALHF. The CDR3 DNA sequence: TGTGCCAGCAGCTTAGACAGAGGGGGGGTCTCGGCCCTCCACTTT.

This chain uses TRBV6-5 with TRBJ1-2, with TRBD1 as a possible D gene (6 bases). Germline values: CDR1 MNHEY, CDR2 SVGAGI. Trimming pared 5 bases from V and 8 bases from J, leaving 15 bases between. The CDR3 spans 13 residues. The CDR3 loop is CASSKQGGWGYTF. The CDR3 bases are TGTGCCAGCAGTAAACAGGGAGGGTGGGGCTACACCTTC.

This sequence joins TRBV2 and TRBJ1-1, with no clear D. Trimming stripped 6 bases from V and 2 bases from J, with 13 bases between. The CDR3 has 14 amino acids. The germline V gene encodes CDR1 SNHLY and CDR2 FYNNEI. The CDR3 DNA follows: TGTGCCAGCAGCCGAAGGCAGGTCAACACTGAAGCTTTCTTT. Translated: CASSRRQVNTEAFF.

This rearrangement joins TRBV4-2 to TRBJ1-4; 11 nucleotides align to TRBD1. The CDR3 extends over 16 amino acids. Per the germline V gene, CDR1 is LGHNA and CDR2 is YNFKEQ. V lost 1 base to trimming and J lost 7 bases; unmatched junction nucleotides: 5. Written as DNA, the CDR3 is TGTGCCAGCAGCCAAGCTTTTGGGACAGGGGGTGAAAAACTGTTTTTT. This codes for CASSQAFGTGGEKLFF.

The chain is built from TRBV5-4 and TRBJ2-3; 9 nucleotides align to TRBD2. Germline CDR1 is SGHNT and CDR2 is YYREEE (reference sequence). V shed 3 bases, J shed 11 bases, and the junction held 10 bases outside the gene matches. This CDR3 is built from 14 residues. The CDR3 is CASSSGLAGIGQYF. The CDR3 bases are TGTGCCAGCAGCTCTGGGCTAGCGGGGATCGGGCAGTATTTT.

DNA of the CDR3: TGCGCCAGCAGCCACGTCGGGATGACTGCTGATACGCAGTATTTT. This codes for CASSHVGMTADTQYF. V and J are TRBV4-1 and TRBJ2-3, with D possibly TRBD2 on 5 matching bases. The CDR3 totals 15 residues. V gave up 3 bases and J gave up 6 bases, with 16 bases separating them. Per germline, CDR1 MGHRA and CDR2 YSYEKL.

This chain joins TRBV7-2 and TRBJ1-6; the D gene is possibly TRBD1 (6 bases). Trimming pared 4 bases from V and 4 bases from J, leaving 14 bases between. Germline assignment: CDR1 SGHTA and CDR2 FQGNSA. The CDR3 sequence is 16 residues long. Here the CDR3 DNA reads TGTGCCAGCAGCTCTCAAGGACAGTCTTATAATTCACCCCTCCACTTT. Protein sequence: CASSSQGQSYNSPLHF.

This clone has a single count. The rearrangement uses TRBV7-9 and TRBJ2-5, with TRBD1 identical over 9 bases. Per the germline V gene, CDR1 is SEHNR and CDR2 is FQNEAQ (reference sequence). This CDR3 region has 14 residues. With V trimmed by 3 bases and J by 4 bases, 3 bases remained unmatched. The CDR3: CASSLTGGGETQYF. Written as DNA, the CDR3 is TGTGCCAGCAGCTTGACAGGGGGAGGAGAGACCCAGTACTTC.

The CDR3 DNA reads as TGTGCCAGCAGCCAAGGGGGGGCCGGGGAGACCCAGTACTTC. Protein product: CASSQGGAGETQYF. The rearrangement links TRBV3-1 (or the pseudogene TRBV3-2) to TRBJ2-5, with D possibly being TRBD1 or TRBD2 (6 bases each). The V and J ends lost 1 base and 5 bases respectively, with 11 bases between them. Germline CDR1 reads LGHDT; CDR2 reads YNNKEL (reference sequence). There are 14 residues in the CDR3.

The J gene is TRBJ1-2, the V gene TRBV27, with D perhaps TRBD1 (5 bases). The CDR3 length is 18 residues. Germline loops: CDR1 MNHEY, CDR2 SMNVEV (reference sequence). Trimming took off 10 bases at V and 8 bases at J, with 35 bases between the two ends. CDR3 residues: CATHARGTNRIKPGGYTF. CDR3 DNA sequence: TGTGCCACCCACGCGCGTGGGACGAACAGAATTAAGCCAGGAGGCTACACCTTC.

This clone occurred once. The chain uses TRBV6-5 and TRBJ1-5; no clear D. Germline CDR1 is MNHEY and CDR2 is SVGAGI. V was trimmed by 9 bases and J by 6 bases, leaving 15 bases between them. The CDR3 totals 13 residues. This CDR3 reads CASYRVPGQPQHF. The DNA of the CDR3 is TGTGCCAGTTATCGGGTCCCAGGTCAGCCCCAGCATTTT.

The chain employs TRBV12-3 or TRBV12-4 and TRBJ1-5; D unclear. V lost 5 bases to trimming and J lost 6 bases, with 11 bases between them. The length of the CDR3 is 13 residues. The CDR3 DNA follows: TGTGCCAGCAGTCCGGGCGGGGTTCAGCCCCAGCATTTT. Its translation: CASSPGGVQPQHF.